This T cell receptor beta chain originates from a study of neoadjuvant anti-PD-1 for oral cavity cancer (dated by TCRdb to the early 2020s). In the study overall: Patients mostly received three to four biweekly doses of nivolumab at 3 mg/kg before curative-intent surgical resection. Patients without progression received a fourth nivolumab dose around day 43 and underwent definitive surgical resection on days 50-56. Under RECIST 1.1, a patient counted as a responder if showing complete response, partial response or stable disease, and as a non-responder if showing progression. There were more than 10 patients in the parent correlative cohort, and the response rate was less than 40%. Overall results and qualifications from the work: Higher pretreatment blood Treg/Th17 ratios correlated with higher pretreatment blood TCRbeta clonality and lower post-treatment tumor TCRbeta clonality. The TCR analyses had only three patients in each response group, and the authors called for validation in larger cohorts. After neoadjuvant nivolumab, T cell clonality (Gini index) in PBMCs was significantly higher in non-responders than in responders.

The label giving this sample's time point can be read as: before neoadjuvant nivolumab. Patients were newly diagnosed with stage II-IVA oral cavity squamous cell carcinoma and had received no prior systemic or radiation treatment. The cohort was composed of patients with HPV-negative, locally advanced oral cavity squamous cell carcinoma. Peripheral blood mononuclear cells were analyzed directly and were not maintained or expanded in culture. Samples came from a longitudinal correlative study of a single-arm phase II trial of neoadjuvant nivolumab in oral cavity squamous cell carcinoma. Subject-matched pre- and post-treatment PBMCs and tumors from three responders and three non-responders underwent genomic DNA-based TCRbeta sequencing. Peripheral blood mononuclear cells were collected before nivolumab treatment and again after treatment, at the time of surgery. The Maxwell RSC DNA from Cells kit was used to isolate genomic DNA from PBMCs.

A note on this clone: What this receptor recognizes is not known. No qualities accompany the bases; no much larger clone lies one base away.

According to the germline V gene (reference sequence), CDR1 reads LNHDA and CDR2 reads SQIVND. Measured from the cysteine to the phenylalanine, the CDR3 is 15 residues long. The read is trimmed to its CDR3 DNA, 45 bases read in frame from base 1. V and J are truncated by 3 bases and 1 base respectively, leaving an intervening sequence of 12 bases. PBMC libraries used mostly approximately 0.5 ug of input genomic DNA for deep sequencing, with six replicates per sample. Following the manufacturer's instructions, the team built TCRbeta libraries using the immunoSEQ hsTCRbeta kit. An Illumina NovaSeq 6000 S4 flow cell was used to sequence the final libraries, which had first been combined to 3 nM. As for how the authors treated the data: The immunoSEQ Analyzer was used for raw data preprocessing and quality control. The analysis was restricted to productive rearrangements, with each unique CDR3 amino acid sequence defining a clonotype. Using the R package tcR, the researchers computed the Gini-Simpson index as their estimate of repertoire clonality. Student's t test was used to compare Gini indices, and Pearson correlation was used to assess associations with tumor size change. The source is immuneACCESS, and TCRdb retained only in-frame sequences with V and J called. Part of the clones is not carried over; for the studies checked, unresolved V genes explain less than half of this, and the remainder is unexplained. V and J calls and clone size follow that table, whereas D and trimming were derived from the DNA. Recorded for this sample are about 15,000 clones; roughly 65% of them occurred a single time. The ten largest clones take up around 2% of the sample.

This clonotype originated in a person aged 35-80 years with oral cavity squamous cell carcinoma. The input for sequencing was PBMCs, taken before nivolumab (anti-PD-1) treatment. The sequence is built from TRBV19 and TRBJ1-1; tentative D gene TRBD1, with 6 bases matching. The bases are TGTGCCAGTAGTATCAATCCGGGGGCGAACACTGAAGCTTTCTTT. This translates into CASSINPGANTEAFF.